The source of this T cell receptor (beta chain) is a study of blood T cell repertoires in COVID-19. V lost 5 bases and J 0 bases, leaving 11 bases between the germline ends. The germline gives CDR1 MDHEN, CDR2 SYDVKM. This CDR3 is 15 amino acids long. The method was immunoSEQ multiplex PCR; TCRdb's version includes in-frame clones alone and lacks a portion of them. The data contain around 230,000 clones, just under 90% of them seen just once; the ten biggest clones take up 3.5% to 4%. This sequence was found in a woman aged 30 to 39 with acute COVID-19. Sequenced material: PBMCs or T cells enriched from blood (not recorded which). V is TRBV28 and J is TRBJ1-3, with D perhaps matching TRBD1 (5 bases). The CDR3 reads CASSTPGFSGNTIYF. Here the CDR3 DNA reads TGTGCCAGCAGTACCCCAGGGTTCTCTGGAAACACCATATATTTT.